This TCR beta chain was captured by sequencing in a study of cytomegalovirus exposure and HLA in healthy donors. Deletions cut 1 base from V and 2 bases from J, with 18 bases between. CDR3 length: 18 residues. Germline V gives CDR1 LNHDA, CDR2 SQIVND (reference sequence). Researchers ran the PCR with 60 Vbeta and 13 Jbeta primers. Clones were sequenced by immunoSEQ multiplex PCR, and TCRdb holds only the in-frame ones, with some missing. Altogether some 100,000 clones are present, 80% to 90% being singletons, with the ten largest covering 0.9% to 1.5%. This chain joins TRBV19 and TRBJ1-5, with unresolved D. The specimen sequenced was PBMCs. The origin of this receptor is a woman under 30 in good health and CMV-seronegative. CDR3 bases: TGTGCCAGTAGTATAGGAGTCGTACGCGGTAAAGGCAATCAGCCCCAGCATTTT. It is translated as CASSIGVVRGKGNQPQHF. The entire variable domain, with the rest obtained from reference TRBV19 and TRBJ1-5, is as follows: DGGITQSPKYLFRKEGQNVTLSCEQNLNHDAMYWYRQDPGQGLRLIYYSQIVNDFQKGDIAEGYSVSREKKESFPLTVTSAQKNPTAFYLCASSIGVVRGKGNQPQHFGDGTRLSIL.